One sample yielded the 2 T cell receptor beta chains listed below, sequenced in a study of technical replicates of blood from several donors. Here immunoSEQ multiplex PCR was the method, and the copy in TCRdb shows in-frame clones only, minus some. The sample has 74,000 or so clones; more than 85% are singletons. Material for sequencing was T cells isolated from PBMCs. The receptors originated from a human donor in good health.

The chain carries TRBV7-9 and TRBJ2-7; D ambiguous. Germline CDR1 and CDR2: SEHNR and FQNEAQ (reference sequence). The CDR3 totals 11 residues. The germline V and J ends were trimmed by 5 bases and 2 bases, with 4 bases remaining between them. CDR3 coding DNA: TGTGCCAGCAGCCCAGCCTACGAGCAGTACTTC. Translated: CASSPAYEQYF.

This clone was seen once. The rearrangement uses TRBV6-1 and TRBJ1-2; 10 bases match TRBD1. The CDR3 runs 16 residues. CDR1 is MNHNS, CDR2 SASEGT, per germline. Germline trimming cut 4 bases from V and 4 bases from J; bases unmatched to any gene: 9. The chain's CDR3 is CASSGGQGPLVYGYTF. Here the CDR3 DNA reads TGTGCCAGCAGTGGGGGACAGGGGCCTCTAGTCTATGGCTACACCTTC.